A single sample gave rise to the 31 T cell receptor beta chains below, sequenced in a study of shared clonotypes between healthy human individuals. Sequenced by immunoSEQ multiplex PCR; TCRdb stores in-frame clones only, minus some. The sample shows 470,000 or so clones, over 70% of them seen only once. Input material: PBMCs. The receptors shown here come from a woman in her thirties or forties in good health. Some clones in this sample may be carry-over from other donors' samples.

V usage is TRBV14 and J usage is TRBJ2-1; D gene ambiguous. The CDR3 loop spans 14 amino acids. Trimming shortened V by 2 bases and J by 4 bases, and 9 bases separated the two germline ends. Germline assignment: CDR1 SGHDN and CDR2 FVKESK. Here the CDR3 DNA reads TGTGCCAGCAGCCAAAACCTACAGTACAATGAGCAGTTCTTC. Its protein product is CASSQNLQYNEQFF.

The rearrangement joins TRBV7-8 to TRBJ2-7, with D possibly being TRBD1 (6 bases). V was shortened by 3 bases and J by 4 bases, with 10 bases between the two germline ends. The germline V gene encodes CDR1 SGHVS and CDR2 FQNEAQ. The CDR3 runs 13 residues. The CDR3 DNA sequence: TGTGCCAGCAGCTTCCCCCAGGGGTACGAGCAGTACTTC. Amino acid sequence: CASSFPQGYEQYF.

Worth noting for this clone: This may be a read error: a much more frequent sequence differs by one nucleotide. The chain uses TRBV5-4 and TRBJ2-2; 15 bases are shared with TRBD2. This CDR3 has 20 amino acids. CDR1 and CDR2 from the germline V gene are SGHNT and YYREEE (reference sequence). Trimming removed 5 bases from V and 7 bases from J; junction bases left unmatched: 18. The CDR3 region is CASSMGGTSGRPCGNGELFF. CDR3 nucleotide sequence: TGTGCCAGCAGTATGGGGGGGACTAGCGGGAGGCCATGTGGAAACGGGGAGCTGTTTTTT.

The V and J genes are TRBV10-1 and TRBJ2-5; maybe TRBD2 (7 bases). V lost 0 bases and J lost 11, with 19 bases in between. The CDR3 loop spans 15 amino acids. Germline CDR1 and CDR2: WNHNN and SYGVQD (reference sequence). The CDR3 loop is CASSESGGGFGEQYF. The CDR3, as DNA: TGCGCCAGCAGTGAGTCGGGCGGGGGCTTCGGTGAGCAGTACTTC.

The chain employs TRBV18 and TRBJ2-3; D not certain. This CDR3 spans 12 amino acids. Germline V gene sequence: CDR1 KGHSH, CDR2 LQKENI. The V gene lost 8 bases and the J gene lost 3 bases, with 9 bases spanning the gap. CDR3 nucleotides: TGTGCCAGCCTCTGGGGTACAGATACGCAGTATTTT. Translated: CASLWGTDTQYF.

The V and J genes are TRBV7-3 and TRBJ2-5, with TRBD2 matching over 7 bases. Germline CDR1 SGHTA, CDR2 FQGTGA. The CDR3 runs 14 residues. V lost 6 bases to trimming and J lost 5 bases; unmatched junction nucleotides: 9. CDR3 region: CASRTSQRWETQYF. The CDR3, as DNA: TGTGCCAGCAGGACTAGCCAGAGGTGGGAGACCCAGTACTTC. Combining the CDR3 with reference TRBV7-3 and TRBJ2-5 gives the whole variable domain GAGVSQTPSNKVTEKGKYVELRCDPISGHTALYWYRQSLGQGPEFLIYFQGTGAADDSGLPNDRFFAVRPEGSVSTLKIQRTERGDSAVYLCASRTSQRWETQYFGPGTRLLVL.

The rearrangement uses TRBV9 and TRBJ2-7; TRBD2 agrees at 10 bases. Germline V gene lookup returns CDR1 SGDLS and CDR2 YYNGEE. V gave up 4 bases and J gave up 7 bases; unmatched junction bases: 11. The CDR3 is 15 residues long. CDR3 bases: TGTGCCAGCAGCCCCCGGCTAGCGGGAGCGGGGGAGCAGTACTTC. Translating gives CASSPRLAGAGEQYF.

The rearrangement uses TRBV4-1 and TRBJ2-1; 16 bases line up with TRBD2. V shed 1 base and J 16 bases; nucleotides not matched to a gene: 13. The CDR3 is 17 residues long. Germline CDR1 MGHRA, CDR2 YSYEKL. CDR3 in amino acids: CASSQALLGTSGRAGFF. The CDR3 region has the DNA TGCGCCAGCAGCCAAGCCCTACTCGGGACTAGCGGGAGGGCGGGATTCTTC.

Remarks on this clone: A read error is likely here: a far larger clone is one base away. The rearrangement uses TRBV25-1 and TRBJ2-7, with D perhaps TRBD1 (7 bases). Germline V gives CDR1 MGHDK, CDR2 SYGVNS. The CDR3 has 14 amino acids. The germline V and J ends were trimmed by 3 bases and 13 bases, with 22 bases remaining between them. The CDR3 here is CASSDSAGGYERYF. In DNA form, the CDR3 reads TGTGCCAGCAGTGACTCCGCAGGGGGGTACGAGCGATACTTC.

This clone came up a few times. V usage is TRBV11-3 and J usage is TRBJ2-2; 8 positions agree with TRBD2. In germline, CDR1 is SGHNT, CDR2 YENEEA. The CDR3 sequence is 16 residues long. V was clipped by 5 bases and J by 4 bases; unmatched bases: 9. CDR3: CASSPTSGLFTGELFF. As DNA, the CDR3 is TGTGCCAGCAGCCCTACTAGCGGATTGTTCACCGGGGAGCTGTTTTTT.

The V call is TRBV5-1, the J call TRBJ2-5; no clear D. V lost 0 bases and J 2 bases, leaving 14 bases between the germline ends. Germline assignment: CDR1 SGHRS and CDR2 YFSETQ. The CDR3 is 16 amino acids. CDR3 DNA: TGCGCCAGCAGCTTGGACCGCGGTTGGTCACAAGAGACCCAGTACTTC. Protein: CASSLDRGWSQETQYF.

This chain uses TRBV7-2 with TRBJ2-2, with TRBD2 matching 8 bases. V shed 5 bases, J shed 7 bases, and the junction held 9 bases outside the gene matches. The CDR3 extends over 15 amino acids. Germline V CDR1 and CDR2: SGHTA, FQGNSA. The CDR3 coding sequence is TGTGCCAGCAGCCCACGACTAGCGTTCGGCGGGGAGCTGTTTTTT. Residues: CASSPRLAFGGELFF.

This clone appeared a single time. CDR3 DNA: TGTGCCAGCAGCCAAAGACTAGCGGGAGAGCGGATCTACCAAGAGACCCAGTACTTC. This encodes CASSQRLAGERIYQETQYF. The chain carries TRBV4-2 and TRBJ2-5, with 12 positions matching TRBD2. The CDR3 length is 19 residues. CDR1 is LGHNA and CDR2 is YNFKEQ in the germline V gene. The ends lost 2 bases at V and 0 bases at J; junction bases unmatched: 10.

As to this clone: A read error is the likely source, as a far larger clone sits one nucleotide away. The identical CDR3 is also encoded by other nucleotide sequences in the sample. V gene TRBV30 combines with J gene TRBJ1-5, with D possibly TRBD1 on 5 matching bases. Germline CDR1 GTSNPN, CDR2 SVGIG (reference sequence). V was pared by 3 bases and J by 7 bases, with 13 bases between. The CDR3 contains 13 residues. This CDR3 is CAWSVLGDQPQHF. The CDR3 DNA is TGTGCCTGGAGCGTACTTGGGGACCAGCCCCAGCATTTT.

The gene calls are TRBV18 and TRBJ1-3; D uncertain. The CDR3 consists of 11 residues. Germline V lookup: CDR1 KGHSH, CDR2 LQKENI. The V end was cut by 4 bases, the J end by 3 bases, with 1 base between. The CDR3: CASSLGNTIYF. The CDR3 nucleotides read TGTGCCAGCTCACTTGGAAACACCATATATTTT.

The chain combines TRBV10-2 with TRBJ2-7; TRBD1 might be the D (6 bases). The CDR3 has 15 amino acids. V lost 7 bases, J lost 1 base, and 17 bases lay in between. Germline CDR1 is WSHSY and CDR2 is SAAADI. CDR3 sequence: CASTKTGTTSYEQYF. CDR3 bases: TGCGCCAGCACCAAAACCGGGACAACGTCCTACGAGCAGTACTTC.

On this clone itself: A much larger clone differs by one base, so this may be a read error. Other DNA sequences within the sample encode an identical CDR3. The chain employs TRBV28 and TRBJ2-5; D possibly matches TRBD1 or TRBD2 (6 bases each). The germline V gene has CDR1 MDHEN and CDR2 SYDVKM. The V end lost 1 base, the J end lost 3 bases, and 15 bases lay between the germline ends. The CDR3 is 16 amino acids. In nucleotides, the CDR3 is TGTGCCAGCAGTTTATTCAGCGGGCCAGGGGAAGAGACCCAGTACTTC. Translated: CASSLFSGPGEETQYF.

This clone has more than one count but fewer than ten. The V call is TRBV7-9, the J call TRBJ2-4; the match to TRBD1 covers 9 bases. V was clipped by 5 bases and J by 9 bases; unmatched bases: 8. Germline assignment: CDR1 SEHNR and CDR2 FQNEAQ (reference sequence). There are 14 residues in the CDR3. CDR3 region: CASSPRGQGGIQYF. CDR3 bases: TGTGCCAGCAGCCCGAGGGGACAGGGCGGCATTCAGTACTTC.

The V call is TRBV19, the J call TRBJ1-5, with D possibly being TRBD1 (5 bases). From germline, CDR1 is LNHDA and CDR2 SQIVND (reference sequence). The CDR3 totals 13 residues. V dropped 6 bases and J dropped 7 bases, with 13 bases sitting between them. The DNA of the CDR3 is TGTGCCAGTAGCTGGGAGGGGAGGCAGCCCCAGCATTTT. This gives the protein CASSWEGRQPQHF.

A few counts support this clone. The CDR3 nucleotides are TGCGCCAGCAGCCAATCCTTGGGGGTAGGGCAAGAGACCCAGTACTTC. It yields the protein CASSQSLGVGQETQYF. V gene TRBV4-3 combines with J gene TRBJ2-5; D possibly uses TRBD1 or TRBD2 (5 bases each). Germline lookup yields CDR1 LGHNA and CDR2 YSLEER. There are 16 residues in the CDR3. V lost 2 bases, J lost 2 bases, and 15 bases lay in between.

The V gene is TRBV27, the J gene TRBJ2-7; D gene uncertain. The CDR3 contains 14 residues. CDR1 is MNHEY and CDR2 is SMNVEV in the germline V gene (reference sequence). V lost 3 bases and J lost 6, with 15 bases in between. The CDR3 nucleotides read TGTGCCAGCAGTTTTTGGCAGGCTAAGGGCGAGCAGTACTTC. Amino acids: CASSFWQAKGEQYF.

This sequence joins TRBV19 and TRBJ2-3; 10 bases line up with TRBD1. The CDR3 loop spans 14 amino acids. Losses at the gene ends were 4 bases for V and 3 bases for J; bases not matched to a gene: 1. Germline CDR1 is LNHDA and CDR2 is SQIVND (reference sequence). The CDR3 DNA follows: TGTGCCAGTAGTACGGACAGGGGGACAGATACGCAGTATTTT. Amino acid sequence: CASSTDRGTDTQYF.

This clone appeared once. The chain carries TRBV2 and TRBJ2-7; TRBD1 matches 9 bases. Germline V lookup: CDR1 SNHLY, CDR2 FYNNEI. The CDR3 extends over 14 amino acids. V lost 8 bases, J lost 0 bases, and 5 bases stayed unmatched. The CDR3 sequence is CASYRDRVSYEQYF. CDR3 in DNA: TGTGCCAGCTACCGGGACAGGGTCTCCTACGAGCAGTACTTC.

Notes on this clone: Here the CDR3 omits its conserved ending phenylalanine or tryptophan, so a read error is the likely source. Because the CDR3's place on the DNA is in doubt, the DNA is left out and the CDR3 is given as listed by TCRdb. The genes are TRBV2 and TRBJ1-2. Germline V gene sequence: CDR1 SNHLY, CDR2 FYNNEI. The CDR3 contains 16 residues when both ends are counted. Here the CDR3 reads CASSEAHEGMSAPTPA.

The rearrangement uses TRBV27 and TRBJ1-4; 9 bases are shared with TRBD1. The CDR3 spans 13 residues. Losses at the gene ends were 8 bases for V and 6 bases for J; bases not matched to a gene: 4. Germline V gene data show CDR1 as MNHEY and CDR2 as SMNVEV (reference sequence). CDR3 DNA: TGTGCCAGCGCTACAGGGGGCGATGAAAAACTGTTTTTT. Amino acid sequence: CASATGGDEKLFF.

This clone was seen at least ten times. This chain uses TRBV2 with TRBJ2-1; D is ambiguous. The germline V gene encodes CDR1 SNHLY and CDR2 FYNNEI. The CDR3 has 13 amino acids. V was trimmed by 0 bases and J by 8 bases, leaving 8 bases between them. Written as DNA, the CDR3 is TGTGCCAGCAGTGAAGCATTTTCCCATGAGCAGTTCTTC. It encodes CASSEAFSHEQFF.

The V and J genes are TRBV29-1 and TRBJ2-3; no clear D gene. CDR1 is SQVTM, CDR2 ANQGSEA, per germline. Trimming took off 5 bases at V and 2 bases at J, with 14 bases between the two ends. This CDR3 is built from 14 residues. The CDR3 loop reads CSVLRAANTDTQYF. CDR3 bases: TGCAGCGTTCTTAGGGCGGCCAACACAGATACGCAGTATTTT.

The chain links TRBV28 to TRBJ2-2; 8 bases align to TRBD2. The V gene end was trimmed by 5 bases and the J gene end by 8 bases; junction bases not matched to a gene: 7. The V gene's germline CDR1 is MDHEN and CDR2 SYDVKM. The CDR3 contains 14 residues. Written as DNA, the CDR3 is TGTGCCAGCAGTCGCCCAGCGGGAGTTGGGGAGCTGTTTTTT. It codes for CASSRPAGVGELFF.

Points on this clone: A far more abundant clone sits one base away, making this likely a read error. The chain combines TRBV9 with TRBJ2-3; D gene uncertain. Germline CDR1 is SGDLS and CDR2 is YYNGEE. V was pared by 1 base and J by 6 bases, with 12 bases between. This CDR3 contains 14 residues. The CDR3 DNA sequence: TGTGCCAGCAGCGTATCCATCAGTTTCGATACGCAGTATTTT. This codes for CASSVSISFDTQYF.

This sequence joins TRBV6-5 and TRBJ2-5; 10 bases are shared with TRBD1. The germline V gene has CDR1 MNHEY and CDR2 SVGAGI. V lost 6 bases, J lost 5 bases, and 3 bases stayed unmatched. There are 13 residues in the CDR3. The CDR3 is CASSPDRGETQYF. As DNA, the CDR3 is TGTGCCAGCAGCCCGGACAGGGGGGAGACCCAGTACTTC.

With regard to this clone: One base separates it from a far larger clone, so it is likely a read error. Other DNA sequences in this specimen translate into the identical CDR3. The chain combines TRBV11-2 with TRBJ2-2; 7 bases agree with TRBD1. This CDR3 region has 15 residues. CDR1 and CDR2 from the germline V gene are SGHAT and FQNNGV. Germline trimming cut 2 bases from V and 5 bases from J; bases unmatched to any gene: 5. The CDR3, as DNA: TGTGCCAGCAGCTTATTGACAGGGAATACCGGGGAGCTGTTTTTT. It codes for CASSLLTGNTGELFF.